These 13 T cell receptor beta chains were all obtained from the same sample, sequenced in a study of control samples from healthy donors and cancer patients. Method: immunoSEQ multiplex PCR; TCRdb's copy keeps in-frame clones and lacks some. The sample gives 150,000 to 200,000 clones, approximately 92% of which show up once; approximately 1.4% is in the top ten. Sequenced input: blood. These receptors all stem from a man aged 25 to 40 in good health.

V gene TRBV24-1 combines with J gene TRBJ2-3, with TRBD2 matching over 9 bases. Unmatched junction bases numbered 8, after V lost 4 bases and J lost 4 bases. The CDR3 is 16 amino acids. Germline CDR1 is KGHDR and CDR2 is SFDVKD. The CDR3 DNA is TGTGCCACCAGTGACGGCGGGAGGGCCGGTGCAGATACGCAGTATTTT. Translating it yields CATSDGGRAGADTQYF.

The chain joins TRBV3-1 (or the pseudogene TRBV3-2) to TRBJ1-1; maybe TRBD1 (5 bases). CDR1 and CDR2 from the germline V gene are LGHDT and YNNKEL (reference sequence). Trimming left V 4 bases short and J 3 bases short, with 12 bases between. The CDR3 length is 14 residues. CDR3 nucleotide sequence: TGTGCCAGCAGCCCAACAGGTATTTACACTGAAGCTTTCTTT. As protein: CASSPTGIYTEAFF.

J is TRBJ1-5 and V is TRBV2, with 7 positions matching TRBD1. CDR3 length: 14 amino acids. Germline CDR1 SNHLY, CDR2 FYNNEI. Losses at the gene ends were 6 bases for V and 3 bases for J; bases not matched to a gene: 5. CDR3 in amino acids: CASSTQGDNQPQHF. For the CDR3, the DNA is TGTGCCAGCAGCACCCAGGGGGACAATCAGCCCCAGCATTTT.

In DNA, the CDR3 is TGTGCCAGCAGCCAAGATTCAAGGGCAACTAATGAAAAACTGTTTTTT. Its translation is CASSQDSRATNEKLFF. The V gene is TRBV3-1 (or the pseudogene TRBV3-2), the J gene TRBJ1-4; no clear D. The germline V and J ends were trimmed by 0 bases and 0 bases, with 8 bases remaining between them. The CDR3 is made up of 16 amino acids. Germline V gene sequence: CDR1 LGHDT, CDR2 YNNKEL (reference sequence).

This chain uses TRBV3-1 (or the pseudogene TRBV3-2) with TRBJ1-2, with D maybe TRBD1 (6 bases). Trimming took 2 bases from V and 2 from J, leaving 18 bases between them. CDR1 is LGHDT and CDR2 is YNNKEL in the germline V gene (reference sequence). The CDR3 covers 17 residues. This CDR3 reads CASSQNTGQGTNYGYTF. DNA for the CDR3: TGTGCCAGCAGCCAAAATACGGGGCAGGGGACAAACTATGGCTACACCTTC.

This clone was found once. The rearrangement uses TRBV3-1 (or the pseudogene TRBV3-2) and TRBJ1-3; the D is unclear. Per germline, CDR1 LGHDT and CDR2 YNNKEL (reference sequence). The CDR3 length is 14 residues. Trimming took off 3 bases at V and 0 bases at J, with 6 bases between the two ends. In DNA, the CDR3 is TGTGCCAGCAGCCAGACCCTCTCTGGAAACACCATATATTTT. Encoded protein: CASSQTLSGNTIYF.

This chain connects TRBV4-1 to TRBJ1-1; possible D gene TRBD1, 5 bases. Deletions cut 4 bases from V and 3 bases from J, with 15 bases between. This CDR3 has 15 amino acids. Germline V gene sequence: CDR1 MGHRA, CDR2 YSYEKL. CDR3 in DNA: TGCGCCAGCAGCCCTACTCGGACACTCGACACTGAAGCTTTCTTT. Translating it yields CASSPTRTLDTEAFF.

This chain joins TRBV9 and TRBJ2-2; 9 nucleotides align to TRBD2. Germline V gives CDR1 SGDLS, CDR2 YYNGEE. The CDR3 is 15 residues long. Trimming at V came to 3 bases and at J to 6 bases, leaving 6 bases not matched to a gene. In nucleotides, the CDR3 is TGTGCCAGCAGCGCACCTCTAGCGGGACCCGGGGAGCTGTTTTTT. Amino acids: CASSAPLAGPGELFF.

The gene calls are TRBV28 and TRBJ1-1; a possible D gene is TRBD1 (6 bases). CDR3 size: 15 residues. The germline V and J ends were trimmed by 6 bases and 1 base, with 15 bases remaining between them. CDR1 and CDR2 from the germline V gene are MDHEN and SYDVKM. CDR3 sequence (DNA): TGTGCCAGCAGCGAAAGGGGGGGCAAGAACACTGAAGCTTTCTTT. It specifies CASSERGGKNTEAFF.

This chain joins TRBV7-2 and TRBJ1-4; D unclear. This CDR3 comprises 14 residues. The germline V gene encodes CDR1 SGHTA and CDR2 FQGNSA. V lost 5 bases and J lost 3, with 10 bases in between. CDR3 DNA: TGTGCCAGCAGCCTTAATCGCGCTAATGAAAAACTGTTTTTT. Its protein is CASSLNRANEKLFF. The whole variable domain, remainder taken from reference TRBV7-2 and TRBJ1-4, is GAGVSQSPSNKVTEKGKDVELRCDPISGHTALYWYRQSLGQGLEFLIYFQGNSAPDKSGLPSDRFSAERTGGSVSTLTIQRTQQEDSAVYLCASSLNRANEKLFFGSGTQLSVL.

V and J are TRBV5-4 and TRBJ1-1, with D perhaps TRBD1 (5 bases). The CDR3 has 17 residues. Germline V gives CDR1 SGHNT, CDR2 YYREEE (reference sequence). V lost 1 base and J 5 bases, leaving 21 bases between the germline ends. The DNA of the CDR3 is TGTGCCAGCAGCTTGTCGAGGGGAGGTGACGGGAAGACTGAAGCTTTCTTT. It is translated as CASSLSRGGDGKTEAFF.

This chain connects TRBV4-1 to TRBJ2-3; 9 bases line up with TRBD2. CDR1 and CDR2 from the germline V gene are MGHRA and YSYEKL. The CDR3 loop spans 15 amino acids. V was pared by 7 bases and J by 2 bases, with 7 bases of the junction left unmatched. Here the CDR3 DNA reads TGCGCCAGCAATCACCCGGGACTAGCCACAGATACGCAGTATTTT. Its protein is CASNHPGLATDTQYF.

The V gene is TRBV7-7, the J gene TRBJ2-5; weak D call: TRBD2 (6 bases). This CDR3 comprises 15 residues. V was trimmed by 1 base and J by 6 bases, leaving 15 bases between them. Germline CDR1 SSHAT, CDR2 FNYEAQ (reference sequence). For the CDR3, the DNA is TGTGCCAGCAGCTTAGGCGGGACGGGAATGCAGACCCAGTACTTC. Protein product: CASSLGGTGMQTQYF.